These 26 T cell receptor beta chains came from one sample sequenced in a study of neurological immune-mediated disorders. MiXCR, run by TCRdb on the 5' RACE reads, gives a single entry per CDR3 protein. The sample yields more than 45,000 distinct CDR3 sequences, approximately 10% seen once. Sequenced: PBMCs. These receptors were obtained from a man in his 60s in good health.

This clonotype has at least ten counts. V is TRBV5-1 and J is TRBJ1-2, with D perhaps TRBD1 (5 bases). This CDR3 contains 15 residues. Trimming shortened V by 4 bases and J by 4 bases, and 17 bases separated the two germline ends. Per the germline V gene, CDR1 is SGHRS and CDR2 is YFSETQ. Here the CDR3 DNA reads TGCGCCAGCAGCCCCACGGCGGACAATGGCTATGGCTACACCTTC. Translated: CASSPTADNGYGYTF.

This clonotype was detected many times. The genes are TRBV7-2 and TRBJ2-7; D is possibly TRBD1 (5 bases). The CDR3 extends over 13 amino acids. The germline V gene encodes CDR1 SGHTA and CDR2 FQGNSA. The V gene lost 3 bases and the J gene lost 7 bases, with 13 bases spanning the gap. CDR3 residues: CASSFRVVGEQYF. CDR3 coding DNA: TGTGCCAGCAGCTTCAGGGTGGTGGGTGAGCAGTACTTC.

This clonotype was observed at least ten times. The chain links TRBV25-1 to TRBJ1-2, with 7 positions matching TRBD1. Per the germline V gene, CDR1 is MGHDK and CDR2 is SYGVNS. With 3 bases clipped from V and 6 bases from J, the junction kept 13 bases outside the gene matches. The CDR3 consists of 16 residues. CDR3 sequence reads: CASSDLLLGQVDGYTF. DNA for the CDR3: TGTGCCAGCAGTGATTTGTTACTCGGACAGGTGGATGGCTACACCTTC.

The table lists this clonotype with many counts. The chain couples TRBV20-1 to TRBJ2-3, with 13 bases fitting TRBD2. This CDR3 comprises 15 residues. Per germline, CDR1 DFQATT and CDR2 SNEGSKA (reference sequence). The J segment lost 4 bases and the V segment lost 2 bases, leaving 3 bases of the junction unmatched. The CDR3 protein is CSARRLAGGPDTQYF. CDR3 in DNA: TGCAGTGCTAGACGACTAGCGGGGGGCCCAGATACGCAGTATTTT.

This clonotype was detected many times. The V call is TRBV28, the J call TRBJ2-5, with 7 bases that match TRBD2. Looked up from germline, CDR1 is MDHEN and CDR2 is SYDVKM. CDR3 length equals 14 residues. V gave up 8 bases and J gave up 1 base; unmatched junction bases: 7. The CDR3 is CASGLGRFQETQYF. Here the CDR3 DNA reads TGTGCCAGCGGACTAGGGCGTTTCCAAGAGACCCAGTACTTC.

The table lists this clonotype with a count of one. It may be a read error: a sequence one base away is much more abundant. The V call is TRBV28, the J call TRBJ1-5; tentatively, D is TRBD1 (6 bases). Germline assignment: CDR1 MDHEN and CDR2 SYDVKM. The CDR3 has 12 residues. V was clipped by 1 base and J by 12 bases, with 10 bases between them. This chain's CDR3 is CASSLYQGYQHF. Here the CDR3 DNA reads TGTGCCAGCAGTTTATACCAGGGGTACCAGCATTTT.

This clonotype was picked up many times. V is TRBV9 and J is TRBJ1-2; D is unresolved. V gave up 2 bases and J gave up 1 base, with 6 bases separating them. This CDR3 has 13 amino acids. CDR1 is SGDLS, CDR2 YYNGEE, per germline. DNA for the CDR3: TGTGCCAGCAGCGTCCGGGATAACTATGGCTACACCTTC. Its protein is CASSVRDNYGYTF.

This clonotype was detected many times. The chain employs TRBV3-1 and TRBJ2-7; 7 nucleotides match TRBD1. V gave up 9 bases and J gave up 1 base; unmatched junction bases: 6. The germline CDR1 and CDR2 sequences are LGHDT and YNNKEL (reference sequence). The length of the CDR3 is 13 residues. CDR3: CASSTGESYEQYF. The DNA for the CDR3 is TGTGCCAGTAGCACAGGGGAGTCCTACGAGCAGTACTTC.

This clonotype was counted ten times or more. The V and J genes are TRBV20-1 and TRBJ1-2; 11 positions match TRBD1. The CDR3 is 16 residues long. Looked up from germline, CDR1 is DFQATT and CDR2 is SNEGSKA (reference sequence). The V and J ends lost 0 bases and 5 bases, in that order; junction bases with no gene match: 8. CDR3 region: CSARDPGQGAGYGYTF. CDR3 DNA: TGCAGTGCTAGAGATCCCGGACAGGGGGCAGGGTATGGCTACACCTTC.

This clonotype was picked up many times. The CDR3 DNA follows: TGTGCCAGCAGCCAAGGGACAAGTTTTGGCTACACCTTC. Residues: CASSQGTSFGYTF. This sequence joins TRBV14 and TRBJ1-2; D possibly corresponds to TRBD1 (5 bases). Germline loops: CDR1 SGHDN, CDR2 FVKESK. The V and J ends lost 1 base and 7 bases respectively, with 10 bases between them. The CDR3 sequence is 13 residues long.

This clonotype was recorded many times. At one boundary the junction diverges from the germline segment, which might be a read error. This chain's CDR3 is CASSSGLAGGQVDF. CDR3 coding DNA: TGTGCCAGCAGTTCGGGACTAGCGGGGGGGCAGGTCGACTTC. The chain joins TRBV12-3 or TRBV12-4 to TRBJ2-5, with TRBD2 identical over 16 bases. The CDR3 is 14 amino acids.

This clonotype was recorded at least ten times. The rearrangement joins TRBV12-3 or TRBV12-4 to TRBJ1-2; 7 bases are shared with TRBD1. J lost 8 bases, V lost 1 base, and 1 base had no gene match. The length of the CDR3 is 12 residues. CDR3 in DNA: TGTGCCAGCAGTTTAGGACAGGGCGGCTACACCTTC. This sequence encodes CASSLGQGGYTF.

This clonotype was picked up many times. The chain couples TRBV10-3 to TRBJ2-4; D might be TRBD2 (6 bases). Trimming took off 0 bases at V and 2 bases at J, with 11 bases between the two ends. This CDR3 is 16 amino acids long. Germline loops: CDR1 ENHRY, CDR2 SYGVKD. In DNA, the CDR3 is TGTGCCATCAGTGAGTCGGTCGGGGGATCCAAAAACATTCAGTACTTC. As protein: CAISESVGGSKNIQYF.

This clonotype has ten or more counts. The CDR3 sequence: CSATGGFPTDTQYF. DNA for the CDR3: TGCAGTGCTACGGGAGGCTTCCCCACAGATACGCAGTATTTT. The rearrangement uses TRBV20-1 and TRBJ2-3, with 7 bases aligning to TRBD2. CDR3 length: 14 amino acids. V lost 4 bases, J lost 2 bases, and 6 bases stayed unmatched. The V gene's germline CDR1 is DFQATT and CDR2 SNEGSKA (reference sequence).

This clonotype was counted many times. The V call is TRBV5-1, the J call TRBJ1-1; 7 nucleotides align to TRBD1. V was clipped by 6 bases and J by 2 bases; unmatched bases: 4. The CDR3 is 13 residues long. CDR1 SGHRS and CDR2 YFSETQ come from the germline V gene. CDR3 DNA sequence: TGCGCCAGCATGGGGACAGCAAACACTGAAGCTTTCTTT. It encodes CASMGTANTEAFF.

This clonotype was observed at least ten times. V usage is TRBV28 and J usage is TRBJ2-1, with TRBD2 matching over 7 bases. The V gene end was trimmed by 8 bases and the J gene end by 2 bases; junction bases not matched to a gene: 6. Germline V gene sequence: CDR1 MDHEN, CDR2 SYDVKM. The CDR3 runs 14 residues. CDR3 in DNA: TGTGCCAGCGACAGCGCGGGGGCCTACAATGAGCAGTTCTTC. This gives the protein CASDSAGAYNEQFF.

This clonotype was detected many times. The rearrangement joins TRBV27 to TRBJ1-2; D perhaps matches TRBD1 (5 bases). V shed 3 bases and J shed 1 base, with 15 bases lying between them. CDR3 length: 16 amino acids. CDR1 is MNHEY and CDR2 is SMNVEV in the germline V gene (reference sequence). The CDR3 spells CASSFYGPDSNYGYTF. CDR3 in DNA: TGTGCCAGCAGTTTCTATGGGCCCGACAGTAACTATGGCTACACCTTC.

The table lists this clonotype with a count of one. The CDR3 nucleotides read TGCGCCAGCAGCGATCTTCAGTGCGCGACGCAGTATTTT. Its protein is CASSDLQCATQYF. The genes are TRBV5-1 and TRBJ2-3; D ambiguous. Germline CDR1 is SGHRS and CDR2 is YFSETQ. This CDR3 is 13 amino acids long. V shed 4 bases and J shed 9 bases, with 15 bases lying between them.

At least ten counts were recorded for this clonotype. This chain uses TRBV25-1 with TRBJ1-2; D uncertain. The CDR3 consists of 14 residues. Looked up from germline, CDR1 is MGHDK and CDR2 is SYGVNS. V dropped 1 base and J dropped 2 bases, with 8 bases sitting between them. The CDR3 DNA is TGTGCCAGCAGTGAATTCGGGCGAAACTATGGCTACACCTTC. Protein: CASSEFGRNYGYTF.

This clonotype was found many times. The rearrangement joins TRBV29-1 to TRBJ1-5; possibly TRBD1 for D (5 bases). V shed 4 bases and J shed 2 bases, with 9 bases lying between them. CDR1 and CDR2 (germline): SQVTM, ANQGSEA. The CDR3 contains 13 residues. Here the CDR3 DNA reads TGCAGCGTTGTTACAGGAGGCAATCAGCCCCAGCATTTT. Translating gives CSVVTGGNQPQHF.

This clonotype appeared many times. The gene calls are TRBV10-3 and TRBJ1-2; 10 bases match TRBD1. The CDR3 is 18 residues long. J gave up 4 bases and V 6 bases, and 17 bases lay outside the gene matches. Germline V gene lookup returns CDR1 ENHRY and CDR2 SYGVKD. CDR3 in DNA: TGTGCCATCAGCCCTGAGGGAGGGACAGGGGCCCGAGGCTATGGCTACACCTTC. It encodes CAISPEGGTGARGYGYTF.

This clonotype was counted ten times or more. The V gene is TRBV20-1, the J gene TRBJ2-1, with TRBD2 matching 12 bases. Germline CDR1 is DFQATT and CDR2 is SNEGSKA (reference sequence). This CDR3 has 14 amino acids. V gave up 6 bases and J gave up 5 bases; unmatched junction bases: 5. The CDR3: CSALLAGGHNEQFF. Written as DNA, the CDR3 is TGCAGTGCCTTACTAGCGGGGGGACACAATGAGCAGTTCTTC.

This clonotype was counted at least ten times. CDR3 sequence reads: CASSSRQPEAFF. CDR3 bases: TGTGCCAGCAGCTCACGACAGCCTGAAGCTTTCTTT. V gene TRBV7-9 combines with J gene TRBJ1-1; perhaps TRBD1 as D (5 bases). The CDR3 spans 12 residues. CDR1 is SEHNR and CDR2 is FQNEAQ in the germline V gene (reference sequence). V was trimmed by 4 bases and J by 6 bases, leaving 9 bases between them.

This clonotype was counted many times. CDR3 bases: TGCGCCAGCAGCCAAGATGGCGGGGGAGGGTACAATGAGCAGTTCTTC. Amino acid sequence: CASSQDGGGGYNEQFF. The chain employs TRBV4-3 and TRBJ2-1, with TRBD2 identical over 7 bases. The V gene end was trimmed by 0 bases and the J gene end by 4 bases; junction bases not matched to a gene: 6. The CDR3 has 16 amino acids. The germline CDR1 and CDR2 sequences are LGHNA and YSLEER.

This clonotype was seen repeatedly, ten times or more. The chain employs TRBV7-2 and TRBJ2-3, with 13 positions matching TRBD2. Germline V CDR1 and CDR2: SGHTA, FQGNSA. Trimming took 1 base from V and 0 from J; bases not matched to a gene: 7. This CDR3 comprises 19 residues. The CDR3 coding sequence is TGTGCCAGCAGCTTAGACTGGACTAGCGGGGGTCTTAGCACAGATACGCAGTATTTT. Its protein product is CASSLDWTSGGLSTDTQYF. Using reference TRBV7-2 and TRBJ2-3 for the parts outside the CDR3, the full variable domain is GAGVSQSPSNKVTEKGKDVELRCDPISGHTALYWYRQSLGQGLEFLIYFQGNSAPDKSGLPSDRFSAERTGGSVSTLTIQRTQQEDSAVYLCASSLDWTSGGLSTDTQYFGPGTRLTVL.

This clonotype was recorded at least ten times. This chain links TRBV21-1 with TRBJ1-1; the table gives TRBD1 as D, unverified against the DNA. TRBV21-1 corresponds to a pseudogene. The CDR3 is 14 amino acids. This CDR3 is CASSGQGSGTEAFF. The CDR3 DNA reads TGTGCCAGCAGCGGACAGGGGTCGGGCACTGAAGCTTTCTTT.